This TCR beta chain comes out of a study of radiation and T cells in renal cell carcinoma. Described time point: blood 4 weeks post-SBRT, at nephrectomy. As to treatment: 15 Gy SBRT to primary tumor, nephrectomy 4 weeks later. Produced via immunoSEQ multiplex PCR; TCRdb's table is partial and in-frame only. This sample has some 78,000 clones, with roughly nine tenths found just once. Study-level results: In blood, top tumor clones expanded by 2 weeks, shrinking by 4.

V was pared by 3 bases and J by 3 bases, with 9 bases between. The CDR3 consists of 12 residues. The germline CDR1 and CDR2 sequences are SQVTM and ANQGSEA. Points on this clone: Its antigen remains unidentified.

This receptor was taken from a woman in her seventies with renal cell carcinoma. The V and J genes are TRBV29-1 and TRBJ2-7, with D unresolved. Sequenced material: blood, taken from a patient whose treatment included radiotherapy and nephrectomy. The CDR3 DNA follows: TGCAGCGTTGACGGGCTTGACTACGAGCAGTACTTC. Its translation: CSVDGLDYEQYF.